The 5 T cell receptor beta chains listed next were all sequenced from one sample in a study of blood T cells in healthy people across ages. Primed by a sample-barcoded 5' primer and a J-beta primer mix, a second PCR proceeded for 7 to 11 cycles. TCRdb used MiXCR to reprocess the 5' RACE reads, holding one entry per CDR3 protein. The profile shows 700,000 to 900,000 distinct CDR3 sequences, about 26% of them singletons. A further study also used this sample, focusing on T cells of mothers and their children.

The sequenced material came from blood. These receptor sequences come from a boy aged 10-17 years in good health.

This clonotype showed up just a few times. This chain connects TRBV9 to TRBJ2-1; TRBD2 matches 10 bases. The end of the DNA fits TRBJ2-5 better, so the J call may be wrong. Germline CDR1 reads SGDLS; CDR2 reads YYNGEE. This CDR3 is 15 amino acids long. Written as DNA, the CDR3 is TGTGCCAGCAGCGTAAGAGCGGGGGGGCTAGAGACCCAGTACTTC. Translation gives CASSVRAGGLETQYF.

In its sample, this clonotype was seen once. The chain combines TRBV12-3 or TRBV12-4 with TRBJ1-5; 8 nucleotides match TRBD1. There are 14 residues in the CDR3. The J segment lost 11 bases and the V segment lost 4 bases, leaving 10 bases of the junction unmatched. The CDR3: CASSYGQGIVAQHF. CDR3 nucleotides: TGTGCCAGCAGTTACGGACAGGGCATCGTGGCCCAGCATTTT.

The chain combines TRBV7-2 with TRBJ2-5, with TRBD1 identical over 8 bases. Germline trimming cut 2 bases from V and 4 bases from J; bases unmatched to any gene: 18. The CDR3 is 19 amino acids. Germline V gives CDR1 SGHTA, CDR2 FQGNSA. The CDR3 sequence is CASSLWKKGAGGGVETQYF. DNA of the CDR3: TGTGCCAGCAGCTTATGGAAGAAGGGGGCAGGGGGCGGGGTAGAGACCCAGTACTTC.

This clonotype was counted only a few times. The gene calls are TRBV15 and TRBJ1-4; D may be TRBD1 (6 bases). The germline V and J ends were trimmed by 2 bases and 7 bases, with 14 bases remaining between them. CDR3 size: 15 residues. Germline CDR1 is LNHNV and CDR2 is YYDKDF (reference sequence). CDR3 DNA sequence: TGTGCCACCAGCAGATCAGGGGCTTCGGGTGAAAAACTGTTTTTT. Amino acid sequence: CATSRSGASGEKLFF.

As regards this clonotype: Compared with germline, one end of the junction differs, possibly owing to a read error. V is TRBV4-1 and J is TRBJ1-3; D might be TRBD1 (6 bases). CDR1 and CDR2 (germline): MGHRA, YSYEKL. The CDR3 runs to 15 residues. The CDR3 DNA reads as TGCGCCAGCAGCCAACTGGGGGCTGGAGGAAACACCATACATTTT. Protein: CASSQLGAGGNTIHF.